This TCR beta chain was documented in a study of blood T cell repertoires in COVID-19. This table comes from immunoSEQ multiplex PCR, and its TCRdb copy is limited to in-frame clones, with some not included. The sample carries 150,000 or so clones, 60% to 75% recorded once. The CDR3 spans 11 residues. Trimming pared 7 bases from V and 5 bases from J, leaving 8 bases between. CDR1 SEHNR and CDR2 FQNEAQ come from the germline V gene (reference sequence). Specimen: peripheral blood. This TCR derives from a woman between 65 and 79 years old with acute or convalescent COVID-19. V is TRBV7-9 and J is TRBJ1-1; tentatively, D is TRBD1 (5 bases). CDR3 residues: CASMGGTEAFF. The CDR3 coding sequence is TGTGCCAGCATGGGGGGGACTGAAGCTTTCTTT.